The present T cell receptor (beta chain) was sequenced within a study of blood T cell repertoires in COVID-19. Here immunoSEQ multiplex PCR was the method, and the copy in TCRdb shows in-frame clones only, minus some. The data hold 210,000 or so clones, with about 85% observed a single time. Which cohort a participant joined came from the clinical history participants gave. The study counted Cohort 3 donors as recovered given two negative PCRs, clearance, or symptom resolution. The CDR3 runs to 15 residues. Germline CDR1 is SNHLY and CDR2 is FYNNEI. V was trimmed by 4 bases and J by 5 bases, leaving 17 bases between them.

This sequence was found in a man aged 25-45 years who had recovered from COVID-19. The sample taken for sequencing was PBMCs or T cells enriched from blood (not recorded which). This rearrangement joins TRBV2 to TRBJ1-2, with D possibly being TRBD1 (5 bases). The CDR3 is CASSVGGGGPYGYTF. The DNA of the CDR3 is TGTGCCAGCAGTGTGGGCGGCGGGGGACCGTATGGCTACACCTTC.